These T cell receptor beta chains were read from a single sample in a study of T cell responses to AZD1222 COVID-19 vaccine. The method was immunoSEQ multiplex PCR; TCRdb's version includes in-frame clones alone and lacks a portion of them. The profile shows around 100,000 clones, around 95% of them singletons. The material was peripheral blood, obtained on day 0 of AZD1222 vaccination. These receptors were collected from an adult in good health. CDR3s include the opening cysteine and the closing phenylalanine or tryptophan. Fields, in order: clone size, D gene, CDR3 length, J gene, V gene, CDR3 protein, CDR3 DNA. The D gene is left open where the match is weak. Size values are once, few and many counts, or a class for expanded clones, and some rows have none.

clone_size: .
d_call: TRBD1
cdr3_length: 14
j_call: TRBJ1-2
v_call: TRBV18
cdr3_aa: CASSPAGGADGYTF
cdr3_nt: TGTGCCAGCTCACCCGCAGGGGGGGCGGATGGCTACACCTTC

clone_size: once
d_call: TRBD1
cdr3_length: 16
j_call: TRBJ2-1
v_call: TRBV5-1
cdr3_aa: CASSPEWTGGKNEQFF
cdr3_nt: TGCGCCAGCAGCCCGGAGTGGACAGGGGGAAAAAATGAGCAGTTCTTC

clone_size: .
d_call: .
cdr3_length: 14
j_call: TRBJ2-7
v_call: TRBV11-2
cdr3_aa: CASSKSGQNYEQYF
cdr3_nt: TGTGCCAGCAGCAAAAGCGGACAGAATTACGAGCAGTACTTC

clone_size: .
d_call: .
cdr3_length: 15
j_call: TRBJ1-5
v_call: TRBV6-1
cdr3_aa: CASSESTSGNQPQHF
cdr3_nt: TGTGCCAGCAGTGAATCCACCTCCGGCAATCAGCCCCAGCATTTT

clone_size: .
d_call: TRBD1
cdr3_length: 14
j_call: TRBJ1-1
v_call: TRBV6-5
cdr3_aa: CASSYRQGEPEAFF
cdr3_nt: TGTGCCAGCAGTTACCGACAGGGGGAACCTGAAGCTTTCTTT

clone_size: .
d_call: .
cdr3_length: 17
j_call: TRBJ1-6
v_call: TRBV5-1
cdr3_aa: CASSLRPGSSYNSPLHF
cdr3_nt: TGCGCCAGCAGCTTGCGTCCGGGGAGCTCCTATAATTCACCCCTCCACTTT

clone_size: .
d_call: TRBD1
cdr3_length: 16
j_call: TRBJ1-6
v_call: TRBV9
cdr3_aa: CASSVQGATYNSPLHF
cdr3_nt: TGTGCCAGCAGTGTACAGGGGGCCACCTATAATTCACCCCTCCACTTT

clone_size: .
d_call: TRBD2
cdr3_length: 17
j_call: TRBJ2-1
v_call: TRBV12-5
cdr3_aa: CASGLVRLREGPVEQFF
cdr3_nt: TGTGCTAGTGGTTTGGTACGGTTGCGGGAGGGCCCGGTTGAGCAGTTCTTC

clone_size: .
d_call: .
cdr3_length: 15
j_call: TRBJ2-6
v_call: TRBV28
cdr3_aa: CASSSDPSGANVLTF
cdr3_nt: TGTGCCAGCAGTTCGGACCCCTCTGGGGCCAACGTCCTGACTTTC

clone_size: .
d_call: .
cdr3_length: 19
j_call: TRBJ2-1
v_call: TRBV18
cdr3_aa: CASSPPSDMWQLQANEQFF
cdr3_nt: TGTGCCAGCTCACCACCATCGGATATGTGGCAGCTTCAGGCCAATGAGCAGTTCTTC

clone_size: .
d_call: .
cdr3_length: 12
j_call: TRBJ1-1
v_call: TRBV30
cdr3_aa: CAWSGGWAEAFF
cdr3_nt: TGTGCCTGGAGTGGGGGGTGGGCTGAAGCTTTCTTT

clone_size: .
d_call: .
cdr3_length: 15
j_call: TRBJ2-3
v_call: TRBV18
cdr3_aa: CASSPRVPSTDTQYF
cdr3_nt: TGTGCCAGCTCACCGAGGGTCCCAAGCACAGATACGCAGTATTTT

clone_size: .
d_call: .
cdr3_length: 15
j_call: TRBJ2-3
v_call: TRBV4-1
cdr3_aa: CASSQISSSADTQYF
cdr3_nt: TGCGCCAGCAGCCAGATTTCTAGCTCCGCAGATACGCAGTATTTT

clone_size: .
d_call: .
cdr3_length: 14
j_call: TRBJ1-1
v_call: TRBV25-1
cdr3_aa: CASGKGTLNTEAFF
cdr3_nt: TGTGCCAGCGGAAAAGGGACCCTGAACACTGAAGCTTTCTTT

clone_size: .
d_call: .
cdr3_length: 13
j_call: TRBJ1-1
v_call: TRBV11-1
cdr3_aa: CASSLMVNTEAFF
cdr3_nt: TGTGCCAGCAGCTTAATGGTTAACACTGAAGCTTTCTTT

clone_size: once
d_call: TRBD2
cdr3_length: 15
j_call: TRBJ2-3
v_call: TRBV5-6
cdr3_aa: CATHPGGGAPDTQYF
cdr3_nt: TGTGCCACCCACCCTGGCGGGGGGGCTCCAGATACGCAGTATTTT

clone_size: .
d_call: TRBD1
cdr3_length: 14
j_call: TRBJ1-1
v_call: TRBV6-5
cdr3_aa: CASIRQGTGMKAFF
cdr3_nt: TGTGCCAGCATTCGACAGGGAACGGGTATGAAGGCTTTCTTT

clone_size: .
d_call: .
cdr3_length: 16
j_call: TRBJ2-3
v_call: TRBV28
cdr3_aa: CASSLWERSSTDTQYF
cdr3_nt: TGTGCCAGCAGTTTATGGGAGCGGTCTAGCACAGATACGCAGTATTTT

clone_size: once
d_call: TRBD2
cdr3_length: 13
j_call: TRBJ2-1
v_call: TRBV29-1
cdr3_aa: CSGKRGDYNEQFF
cdr3_nt: TGCAGCGGGAAGCGGGGGGATTACAATGAGCAGTTCTTC

clone_size: .
d_call: .
cdr3_length: 13
j_call: TRBJ2-7
v_call: TRBV19
cdr3_aa: CASSLAIAYEQYF
cdr3_nt: TGTGCCAGTAGTTTGGCGATCGCCTACGAGCAGTACTTC

clone_size: once
d_call: .
cdr3_length: 11
j_call: TRBJ2-3
v_call: TRBV12-3/TRBV12-4
cdr3_aa: CASSRSDTQYF
cdr3_nt: TGTGCCAGCAGTCGCTCAGATACGCAGTATTTT

clone_size: .
d_call: .
cdr3_length: 13
j_call: TRBJ1-2
v_call: TRBV28
cdr3_aa: CASSIQGTYGYTF
cdr3_nt: TGTGCCAGCAGTATACAGGGAACTTATGGCTACACCTTC

clone_size: .
d_call: .
cdr3_length: 14
j_call: TRBJ1-3
v_call: TRBV30
cdr3_aa: CAWSPLGSGNTIYF
cdr3_nt: TGTGCCTGGAGTCCTCTCGGGTCCGGAAACACCATATATTTT

clone_size: .
d_call: .
cdr3_length: 14
j_call: TRBJ1-1
v_call: TRBV6-5
cdr3_aa: CASSYSELNTEAFF
cdr3_nt: TGTGCCAGCAGTTACTCGGAACTGAACACTGAAGCTTTCTTT

clone_size: .
d_call: TRBD1
cdr3_length: 13
j_call: TRBJ1-1
v_call: TRBV19
cdr3_aa: CASSMDRGRKAFF
cdr3_nt: TGTGCCAGTAGTATGGACAGGGGGCGGAAAGCTTTCTTT

clone_size: .
d_call: .
cdr3_length: 13
j_call: TRBJ2-3
v_call: TRBV6-5
cdr3_aa: CASSDRITDTQYF
cdr3_nt: TGTGCCAGCAGCGACCGGATCACAGATACGCAGTATTTT

clone_size: once
d_call: .
cdr3_length: 13
j_call: TRBJ1-5
v_call: TRBV6-4
cdr3_aa: CASSDGLHQPQHF
cdr3_nt: TGTGCCAGCAGTGACGGGCTTCATCAGCCCCAGCATTTT

clone_size: once
d_call: TRBD2
cdr3_length: 17
j_call: TRBJ2-2
v_call: TRBV5-4
cdr3_aa: CASSAGGARLGTRELFF
cdr3_nt: TGTGCCAGCAGCGCGGGGGGGGCGCGTCTGGGTACCAGGGAGCTGTTTTTT

clone_size: .
d_call: .
cdr3_length: 13
j_call: TRBJ2-7
v_call: TRBV30
cdr3_aa: CAWSVRSGDSQYF
cdr3_nt: TGTGCCTGGAGTGTACGAAGCGGGGACAGTCAGTACTTC

clone_size: .
d_call: TRBD2
cdr3_length: 15
j_call: TRBJ2-7
v_call: TRBV9
cdr3_aa: CASSVGLAGTYEQYF
cdr3_nt: TGTGCCAGCAGCGTAGGCCTAGCGGGCACCTACGAGCAGTACTTC

clone_size: .
d_call: .
cdr3_length: 14
j_call: TRBJ1-1
v_call: TRBV18
cdr3_aa: CASSPPGREAEAFF
cdr3_nt: TGTGCCAGCTCACCACCGGGGAGGGAAGCTGAAGCTTTCTTT

clone_size: .
d_call: .
cdr3_length: 13
j_call: TRBJ2-7
v_call: TRBV5-6
cdr3_aa: CASSPGSSYEQYF
cdr3_nt: TGTGCCAGCAGCCCGGGGAGCTCCTACGAGCAGTACTTC

clone_size: once
d_call: TRBD1
cdr3_length: 15
j_call: TRBJ1-1
v_call: TRBV13
cdr3_aa: CASSFIDRVNTEAFF
cdr3_nt: TGTGCCAGCAGCTTCATAGACAGGGTGAACACTGAAGCTTTCTTT

clone_size: .
d_call: TRBD1
cdr3_length: 16
j_call: TRBJ1-1
v_call: TRBV19
cdr3_aa: CASSILSGQGNTEAFF
cdr3_nt: TGTGCCAGTAGTATTCTCTCGGGACAGGGGAACACTGAAGCTTTCTTT

clone_size: .
d_call: TRBD2
cdr3_length: 15
j_call: TRBJ2-2
v_call: TRBV19
cdr3_aa: CASRVYRGDTGELFF
cdr3_nt: TGTGCCAGTAGGGTTTATCGGGGGGACACCGGGGAGCTGTTTTTT

clone_size: .
d_call: .
cdr3_length: 14
j_call: TRBJ1-1
v_call: TRBV18
cdr3_aa: CASSPEGGNTEAFF
cdr3_nt: TGTGCCAGCTCACCAGAGGGGGGGAACACTGAAGCTTTCTTT

clone_size: .
d_call: .
cdr3_length: 13
j_call: TRBJ2-3
v_call: TRBV10-3
cdr3_aa: CAISWGSTDTQYF
cdr3_nt: TGTGCCATCAGCTGGGGGAGCACAGATACGCAGTATTTT

clone_size: .
d_call: .
cdr3_length: 15
j_call: TRBJ1-2
v_call: TRBV5-6
cdr3_aa: CASSLVGLGDYGYTF
cdr3_nt: TGTGCCAGCAGCTTGGTAGGGTTGGGGGACTATGGCTACACCTTC

clone_size: once
d_call: TRBD1
cdr3_length: 14
j_call: TRBJ1-1
v_call: TRBV19
cdr3_aa: CASRQRQGNAEAFF
cdr3_nt: TGTGCCAGCCGCCAGCGACAGGGGAACGCTGAAGCTTTCTTT

clone_size: .
d_call: .
cdr3_length: 16
j_call: TRBJ1-3
v_call: TRBV6-6
cdr3_aa: CASTRRDSSSGNTIYF
cdr3_nt: TGTGCCAGCACAAGGAGGGACTCCAGCTCTGGAAACACCATATATTTT

clone_size: .
d_call: .
cdr3_length: 12
j_call: TRBJ1-1
v_call: TRBV5-4
cdr3_aa: CASSLLNTEAFF
cdr3_nt: TGTGCCAGCAGCTTGCTAAACACTGAAGCTTTCTTT

clone_size: .
d_call: .
cdr3_length: 14
j_call: TRBJ1-5
v_call: TRBV6-2/TRBV6-3
cdr3_aa: CASSYRWGDQPQHF
cdr3_nt: TGTGCCAGCAGTTACCGGTGGGGGGATCAGCCCCAGCATTTT

clone_size: .
d_call: .
cdr3_length: 15
j_call: TRBJ2-7
v_call: TRBV7-6
cdr3_aa: CASSLMAGSTYEQYF
cdr3_nt: TGTGCCAGCAGCTTAATGGCAGGATCGACCTACGAGCAGTACTTC

clone_size: .
d_call: TRBD1
cdr3_length: 13
j_call: TRBJ1-2
v_call: TRBV28
cdr3_aa: CASSLDRERGYTF
cdr3_nt: TGTGCCAGCAGTTTAGACAGGGAGAGGGGCTACACCTTC

clone_size: .
d_call: TRBD1
cdr3_length: 13
j_call: TRBJ1-2
v_call: TRBV27
cdr3_aa: CASRRQGTDGYTF
cdr3_nt: TGTGCCAGCAGAAGACAGGGGACGGATGGCTACACCTTC

clone_size: .
d_call: TRBD2
cdr3_length: 15
j_call: TRBJ2-3
v_call: TRBV7-3
cdr3_aa: CASSSGGWSTDTQYF
cdr3_nt: TGTGCCAGCAGCAGCGGGGGGTGGAGCACAGATACGCAGTATTTT

clone_size: .
d_call: .
cdr3_length: 14
j_call: TRBJ1-1
v_call: TRBV5-1
cdr3_aa: CASSSDTGSTEAFF
cdr3_nt: TGCGCCAGCAGCTCTGACACGGGGAGCACTGAAGCTTTCTTT

clone_size: once
d_call: .
cdr3_length: 14
j_call: TRBJ2-2
v_call: TRBV2
cdr3_aa: CASAAVGVSGELFF
cdr3_nt: TGTGCCAGCGCCGCGGTAGGGGTATCTGGGGAGCTGTTTTTT

clone_size: .
d_call: .
cdr3_length: 14
j_call: TRBJ1-6
v_call: TRBV5-4
cdr3_aa: CASSLEAQSSPLHF
cdr3_nt: TGTGCCAGCAGCTTGGAGGCCCAAAGTTCACCCCTCCACTTT

clone_size: .
d_call: .
cdr3_length: 13
j_call: TRBJ1-1
v_call: TRBV4-3
cdr3_aa: CASSQENPTEAFF
cdr3_nt: TGCGCCAGCAGCCAAGAAAATCCGACTGAAGCTTTCTTT

clone_size: .
d_call: .
cdr3_length: 16
j_call: TRBJ1-1
v_call: TRBV9
cdr3_aa: CASSPRYGQMNTEAFF
cdr3_nt: TGTGCCAGCAGCCCCCGCTACGGACAGATGAACACTGAAGCTTTCTTT

clone_size: .
d_call: TRBD1
cdr3_length: 15
j_call: TRBJ1-2
v_call: TRBV28
cdr3_aa: CASSLSGGTNYGYTF
cdr3_nt: TGTGCCAGCAGTTTATCAGGGGGCACCAACTATGGCTACACCTTC

clone_size: once
d_call: TRBD2
cdr3_length: 15
j_call: TRBJ2-3
v_call: TRBV2
cdr3_aa: CASTGRASGLVTQYF
cdr3_nt: TGTGCCAGCACGGGCCGGGCTAGCGGATTGGTTACGCAGTATTTT

clone_size: .
d_call: .
cdr3_length: 14
j_call: TRBJ2-1
v_call: TRBV11-3
cdr3_aa: CASSFEESALGQFF
cdr3_nt: TGTGCCAGCAGCTTCGAGGAGAGCGCCCTGGGGCAGTTCTTC